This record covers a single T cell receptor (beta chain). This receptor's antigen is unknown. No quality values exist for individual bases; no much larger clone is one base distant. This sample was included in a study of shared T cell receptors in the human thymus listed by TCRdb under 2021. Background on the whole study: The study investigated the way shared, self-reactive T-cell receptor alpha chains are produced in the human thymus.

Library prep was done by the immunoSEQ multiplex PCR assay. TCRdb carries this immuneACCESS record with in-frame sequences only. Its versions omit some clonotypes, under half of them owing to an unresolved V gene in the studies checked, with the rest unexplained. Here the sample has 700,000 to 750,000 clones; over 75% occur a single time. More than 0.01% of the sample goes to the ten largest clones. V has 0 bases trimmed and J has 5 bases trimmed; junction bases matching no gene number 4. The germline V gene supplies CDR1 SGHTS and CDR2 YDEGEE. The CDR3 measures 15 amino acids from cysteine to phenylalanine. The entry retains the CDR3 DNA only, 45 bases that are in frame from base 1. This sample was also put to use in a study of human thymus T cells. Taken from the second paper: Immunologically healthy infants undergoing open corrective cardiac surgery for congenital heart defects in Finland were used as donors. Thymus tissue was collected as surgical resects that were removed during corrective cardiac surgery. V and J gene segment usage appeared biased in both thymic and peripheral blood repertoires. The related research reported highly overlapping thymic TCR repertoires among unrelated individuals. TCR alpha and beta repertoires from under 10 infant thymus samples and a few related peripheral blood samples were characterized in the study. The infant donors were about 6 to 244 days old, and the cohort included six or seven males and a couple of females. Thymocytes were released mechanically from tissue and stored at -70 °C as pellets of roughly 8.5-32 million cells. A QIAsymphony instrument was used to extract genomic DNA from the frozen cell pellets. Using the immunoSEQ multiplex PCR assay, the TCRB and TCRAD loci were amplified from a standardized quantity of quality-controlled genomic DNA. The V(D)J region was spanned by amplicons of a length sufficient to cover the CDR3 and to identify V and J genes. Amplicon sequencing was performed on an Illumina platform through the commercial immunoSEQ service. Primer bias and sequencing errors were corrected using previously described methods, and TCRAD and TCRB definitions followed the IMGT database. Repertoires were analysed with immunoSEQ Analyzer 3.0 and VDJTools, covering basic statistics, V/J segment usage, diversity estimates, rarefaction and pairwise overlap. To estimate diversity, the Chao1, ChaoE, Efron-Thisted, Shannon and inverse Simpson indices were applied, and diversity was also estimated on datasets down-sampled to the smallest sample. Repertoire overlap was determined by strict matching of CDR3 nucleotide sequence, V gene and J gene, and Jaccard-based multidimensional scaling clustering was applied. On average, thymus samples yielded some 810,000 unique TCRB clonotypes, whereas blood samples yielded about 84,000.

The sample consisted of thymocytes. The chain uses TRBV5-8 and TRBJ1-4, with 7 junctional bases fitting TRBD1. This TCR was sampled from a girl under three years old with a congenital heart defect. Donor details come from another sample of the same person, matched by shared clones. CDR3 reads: CASSLEGAENEKLFF. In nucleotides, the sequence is TGTGCCAGCAGCTTGGAGGGGGCAGAAAATGAAAAACTGTTTTTT. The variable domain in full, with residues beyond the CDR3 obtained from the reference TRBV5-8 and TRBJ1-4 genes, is EAGVTQSPTHLIKTRGQQATLRCSPISGHTSVYWYQQALGLGLQFLLWYDEGEERNRGNFPPRFSGRQFPNYSSELNVNALELEDSALYLCASSLEGAENEKLFFGSGTQLSVL.